Listed below are T cell receptor beta chains from one sample, sequenced in a study of T cells in Graves' hyperthyroidism and ophthalmopathy. MiXCR was run by TCRdb on the multiplex PCR reads, yielding one entry per CDR3 protein. The table has roughly 500,000 distinct CDR3 sequences, approximately 14% seen once. The material sequenced was blood. These receptors were taken from a woman in her twenties or thirties with Graves' hyperthyroidism that later progressed to Graves' ophthalmopathy. Both conserved end residues are part of each CDR3. The order of the fields is D gene, J gene, V gene, clone size, CDR3 protein, CDR3 DNA. A D gene is named only where the DNA matches it firmly. A row's size may be missing; if present it is once, few, many or a size class.

- TRBJ1-2 TRBV20-1 few CRGEGYGYTF TGCAGGGGAGAGGGCTATGGCTACACCTTC
- TRBJ1-2 TRBV30 many CARRGTNYGYTF TGTGCCCGCCGGGGGACTAACTATGGCTACACCTTC
- TRBJ1-1 TRBV16 few CASNYDRTNTEALF TGTGCCAGCAATTACGACAGAACGAACACTGAAGCTCTCTTT
- TRBJ1-4 TRBV27 - CASSFKLEEANEKLFF TGTGCCAGCAGTTTTAAGTTGGAGGAGGCTAATGAAAAACTGTTTTTT
- TRBJ1-1 TRBV4-3 many CASSQDPGRTNTEAFF TGCGCCAGCAGCCAAGACCCTGGACGGACGAACACTGAAGCTTTCTTT
- TRBJ1-1 TRBV12-3/TRBV12-4 many CASSFGNTEAFF TGTGCCAGCAGTTTCGGGAACACTGAAGCTTTCTTT
- TRBJ1-5 TRBV9 many CASSVGGNSNQPQHF TGTGCCAGCAGTGTAGGGGGGAATAGCAATCAGCCCCAGCATTTT
TRBD2 TRBJ2-1 TRBV19 many CASSKAGGPSNEQFF TGTGCCAGTAGTAAGGCGGGAGGGCCTAGCAATGAGCAGTTCTTC
TRBD2 TRBJ2-1 TRBV6-1 many CATGGAPMGSYNEQFF TGTGCCACCGGGGGGGCACCCATGGGCTCCTACAATGAGCAGTTCTTC
- TRBJ2-1 TRBV30 few CAWSVGAGMFF TGTGCCTGGAGTGTAGGGGCGGGGATGTTCTTC
TRBD2 TRBJ2-2 TRBV11-3 many CASSLEAGYTGELFF TGTGCCAGCAGCTTAGAAGCGGGATACACCGGGGAGCTGTTTTTT
TRBD1 TRBJ2-1 TRBV2 many CASRVGGFSYNEQFF TGTGCCAGCAGGGTAGGGGGCTTCTCCTACAATGAGCAGTTCTTC